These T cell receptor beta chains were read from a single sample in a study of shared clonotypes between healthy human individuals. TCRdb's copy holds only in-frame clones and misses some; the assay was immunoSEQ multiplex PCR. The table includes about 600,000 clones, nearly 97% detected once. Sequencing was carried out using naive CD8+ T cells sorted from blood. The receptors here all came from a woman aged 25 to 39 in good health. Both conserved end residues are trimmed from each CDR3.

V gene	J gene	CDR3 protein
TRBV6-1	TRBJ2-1	ASTTAGELLF
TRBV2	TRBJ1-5	ASSWDGVSNQPQH
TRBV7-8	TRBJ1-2	ASSLAQPGPVSYGYT
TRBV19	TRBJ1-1	ASSTGVNTEAF
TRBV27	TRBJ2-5	ASSETGEETQY
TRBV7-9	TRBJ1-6	ASSLGSSPLH
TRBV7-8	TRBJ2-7	ASSPAGGFHEQY
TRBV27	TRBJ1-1	ASSLGPKGNTEAF
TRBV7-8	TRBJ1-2	ASSLDSFGYT
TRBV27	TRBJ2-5	ASSLGTGELETQY
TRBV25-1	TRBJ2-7	ASSSWEETGRYEQY
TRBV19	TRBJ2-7	ASSEPGQTYEQY
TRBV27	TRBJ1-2	ASSLGFKGYGYT
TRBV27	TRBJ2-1	ASSPGASGSYNEQF
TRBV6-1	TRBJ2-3	ASRWGTGVTDTQY
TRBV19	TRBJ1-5	ASRPGPNSNQPQH